One and the same sample provided the 9 T cell receptor beta chains below, sequenced in a study of vaccination and CD4 T cells after COVID-19. Cultured CD4+ T cells had their DNA profiled by the Oncomine TCR Beta short-read assay. TCRdb called the PCR reads again in MiXCR, with one record for every CDR3 protein. Of about 15,000 distinct CDR3 sequences listed, about 31% are singletons. These receptors have no identified antigens. Treatment defined: roughly 10-day PBMC culture with coronavirus spike peptide pools or control peptides (ViraFEST assay). Sequenced sample: cultured CD4+ T cells from blood. The receptors were gathered from a human donor with COVID-19.

In its sample, this clonotype was seen a few times. The chain carries TRBV5-4 and TRBJ1-6; D is unclear. The CDR3 runs 12 residues. V shed 8 bases and J shed 9 bases, with 12 bases lying between them. Looked up from germline, CDR1 is SGHNT and CDR2 is YYREEE (reference sequence). The CDR3 loop reads CASTVRISPLHF. The CDR3 region has the DNA TGTGCCAGTACCGTTCGAATTTCACCCCTCCACTTT. The entire variable domain, with the rest obtained from reference TRBV5-4 and TRBJ1-6, is as follows: ETGVTQSPTHLIKTRGQQVTLRCSSQSGHNTVSWYQQALGQGPQFIFQYYREEENGRGNFPPRFSGLQFPNYSSELNVNALELDDSALYLCASTVRISPLHFGNGTRLTVT.

The chain links TRBV20-1 to TRBJ1-2; 11 nucleotides align to TRBD1. The CDR3 length is 14 residues. The V and J ends lost 5 bases and 3 bases, in that order; junction bases with no gene match: 5. CDR1 DFQATT and CDR2 SNEGSKA come from the germline V gene (reference sequence). The CDR3, as DNA: TGCAGTGCTCACTGGGACAGGGGGGACTATGGCTACACCTTC. It translates to CSAHWDRGDYGYTF.

The chain has TRBV20-1 and TRBJ2-7, with TRBD1 identical over 12 bases. V shed 6 bases and J 2 bases; nucleotides not matched to a gene: 5. The CDR3 runs to 14 residues. Germline CDR1 reads DFQATT; CDR2 reads SNEGSKA (reference sequence). CDR3 residues: CSARGQGAPYEQYF. CDR3 DNA: TGCAGTGCCCGGGGACAGGGGGCTCCCTACGAGCAGTACTTC.

The table lists this clonotype with a few counts. The V gene is TRBV7-9, the J gene TRBJ2-5, with TRBD1 as a possible D gene (7 bases). This CDR3 has 14 amino acids. CDR1 is SEHNR, CDR2 FQNEAQ, per germline (reference sequence). Trimming pared 3 bases from V and 5 bases from J, leaving 13 bases between. This CDR3 reads CASSFSGGSETQYF. For the CDR3, the DNA is TGTGCCAGCAGCTTTTCAGGGGGGTCGGAGACCCAGTACTTC.

This clonotype was seen more than once but under ten times. The chain is built from TRBV24-1 and TRBJ1-2; D remains ambiguous. Trimming shortened V by 2 bases and J by 9 bases, and 15 bases separated the two germline ends. Germline-derived CDR1 and CDR2 are KGHDR and SFDVKD. This CDR3 comprises 14 residues. CDR3 bases: TGTGCCACCAGTGATTCCCTGCAGGTGGTGAGCTACACCTTC. This codes for CATSDSLQVVSYTF.

As concerns this clonotype: The germline gene is not matched at one end of the junction; a read error may be the cause. The chain carries TRBV28 and TRBJ1-6; TRBD1 is a possible D gene (5 bases). The CDR3 runs to 13 residues. Germline V CDR1 and CDR2: MDHEN, SYDVKM. CDR3 in amino acids: CAGGSSYDSPLHF. The CDR3 DNA follows: TGTGCCGGGGGGAGCTCCTATGATTCACCCCTCCACTTT.

V and J are TRBV27 and TRBJ1-6; D is unclear. The CDR3 has 15 amino acids. V was cut by 3 bases and J by 8 bases, with 14 bases left in between. Germline assignment: CDR1 MNHEY and CDR2 SMNVEV (reference sequence). CDR3 in amino acids: CASSFGSRGDSPLHF. CDR3 DNA: TGTGCCAGCAGTTTTGGGAGTAGAGGCGATTCACCCCTCCACTTT.

The chain is built from TRBV6-5 and TRBJ2-3, with TRBD1 matching 7 bases. The CDR3 has 14 amino acids. After removal of 4 bases from V and 0 bases from J, the junction contained 1 base not matched to a gene. CDR1 is MNHEY, CDR2 SVGAGI, per germline. The DNA of the CDR3 is TGTGCCAGCAGTTTGACAGGGAGCACAGATACGCAGTATTTT. It encodes CASSLTGSTDTQYF.

This clonotype has a handful of counts. The V and J genes are TRBV6-5 and TRBJ2-7; 9 bases line up with TRBD1. CDR3 length equals 17 residues. V gave up 0 bases and J gave up 5 bases; unmatched junction bases: 11. Germline V CDR1 and CDR2: MNHEY, SVGAGI. CDR3 sequence reads: CASSYSGAGTGLHEQYF. The CDR3 bases are TGTGCCAGCAGTTACTCGGGGGCCGGGACAGGGTTACACGAGCAGTACTTC.